The present entry profiles one T cell receptor beta chain with its context. Mouse germline and gene names are used. The missing CDR3 end, 3 residues past where the read stops, is filled in from the germline J gene. The authors sorted pooled cutaneous lymph node cells using CD4, CD8alpha, NKG2D, NKG2ACE and other markers. The record originates from a study of CD8+ T cells in alopecia areata. Reverse transcription of extracted RNA yielded cDNA, which provided the sequencing template. TCRdb's copy holds only in-frame clones and misses some; the assay was immunoSEQ multiplex PCR. Observed are approximately 280,000 clones, no singletons, with the top ten taking about 1.1%. Germline-derived CDR1 and CDR2 are NSHNY and SYGAGN. The junction had 5 bases not matched to a gene; V was cut back by 5 bases and J by 7 bases. The CDR3 runs 15 residues.

The receptor comes from a C3H/HeJ mouse with alopecia areata. The mice in this strain carry MHC haplotype H2-k. The chain uses TRBV13-1 and TRBJ1-6, with TRBD1 matching 11 bases. TRBJ1-6 is recorded as an ORF, its role being uncertain. The sequencing input was CD4+ T cells sorted from a lymph node. The covered CDR3 bases are TGTGCCAGCAGGGACAGGGGGCAAGGGAATTCGCCC. Residues: CASRDRGQGNSP. The whole CDR3 sequence is CASRDRGQGNSPLYF.